The next 7 T cell receptor beta chains were all read from a single sample in a study of regulatory T cells in long-lasting Graves disease. Arm-PCR with iRepertoire HTBI primers amplified the CDR3 regions for these TCR beta libraries. TCRdb used MiXCR to reprocess the multiplex PCR reads, holding one entry per CDR3 protein. The table has more than 450,000 distinct CDR3 sequences, about 17% seen once; the top ten hold 12%. Regarding time point: newly diagnosed GD, antithyroid drugs for less than 3 months. The TCR library was made from RNA extracted from PBMCs. Another study also made use of these data, one on T cells in Graves' hyperthyroidism and ophthalmopathy.

Sample: peripheral blood mononuclear cells (PBMCs), taken at new diagnosis, from a patient treated with antithyroid drugs. The receptors come from a man aged 40-49 years with Graves disease.

This clonotype was seen at least ten times. The chain recombines TRBV5-1 with TRBJ1-1; D is unresolved. V gave up 0 bases and J gave up 0 bases, with 6 bases separating them. In germline, CDR1 is SGHRS, CDR2 YFSETQ. This CDR3 has 14 residues. In nucleotides, the CDR3 is TGCGCCAGCAGCTTGGGTGCGGTGAACACTGAAGCTTTCTTT. It is translated as CASSLGAVNTEAFF.

This clonotype was detected ten times or more. V usage is TRBV20-1 and J usage is TRBJ1-5; no definite D call. Germline V gene sequence: CDR1 DFQATT, CDR2 SNEGSKA (reference sequence). The V and J ends lost 0 bases and 9 bases respectively, with 15 bases between them. The CDR3 covers 14 residues. The CDR3 here is CSARDVRVFWPQHF. The DNA for the CDR3 is TGCAGTGCTAGAGATGTACGGGTTTTTTGGCCCCAGCATTTT.

V usage is TRBV3-1 and J usage is TRBJ2-7, with TRBD1 matching 11 bases. Germline V gene lookup returns CDR1 LGHDT and CDR2 YNNKEL (reference sequence). V lost 4 bases and J lost 7; bases outside the gene matches: 9. There are 15 residues in the CDR3. CDR3 amino acids: CASSRGQGAGWEQYF. The CDR3 DNA follows: TGTGCCAGCAGCCGCGGACAGGGGGCAGGTTGGGAGCAGTACTTC.

This clonotype was seen repeatedly, ten times or more. The V gene is TRBV20-1, the J gene TRBJ2-7; 9 bases align to TRBD1. The CDR3 extends over 15 amino acids. Trimming at V came to 2 bases and at J to 1 base, leaving 6 bases not matched to a gene. CDR1 and CDR2 from the germline V gene are DFQATT and SNEGSKA (reference sequence). As DNA, the CDR3 is TGCAGTGCTAGATCCATCGGGACAGGGTCCTACGAGCAGTACTTC. Residues: CSARSIGTGSYEQYF.

This clonotype has a handful of counts. The chain is built from TRBV6-1 and TRBJ2-3, with 7 nucleotides matching TRBD1. The CDR3 covers 14 residues. J was trimmed by 2 bases and V by 8 bases; bases with no gene match: 7. Germline CDR1 and CDR2: MNHNS and SASEGT. The CDR3 nucleotides are TGTGCCAGCGGCCGGGACAGAAACACAGATACGCAGTATTTT. It specifies CASGRDRNTDTQYF.

A note on this clonotype: Possible read error: a much larger clone is one base away. The chain combines TRBV11-2 with TRBJ2-5; tentatively, D is TRBD2 (7 bases). The V gene lost 6 bases and the J gene lost 11 bases, with 25 bases spanning the gap. Germline V gives CDR1 SGHAT, CDR2 FQNNGV. The CDR3 is made up of 15 amino acids. This CDR3 reads CASRKGGMVVYEQYF. The CDR3 bases are TGTGCCAGCAGGAAGGGGGGGATGGTTGTCTATGAGCAGTACTTC.

This clonotype has ten or more counts. The gene calls are TRBV3-1 and TRBJ1-3; the D gene is possibly TRBD1 (5 bases). Germline lookup yields CDR1 LGHDT and CDR2 YNNKEL (reference sequence). Trimming shortened V by 0 bases and J by 3 bases, and 15 bases separated the two germline ends. The CDR3 runs to 17 residues. The CDR3 reads CASSQDGGGGHGNTIYF. The CDR3 bases are TGTGCCAGCAGCCAAGATGGGGGAGGTGGACATGGAAACACCATATATTTT.